These T cell receptor beta chains were read from a single sample in a study of beta chain features in type 1 diabetes. Clones were sequenced by immunoSEQ multiplex PCR, and TCRdb holds only the in-frame ones, with some missing. The profile shows some 160,000 clones, approximately 9.1% of them singletons. The sample comprised central memory CD4+ T cells from blood. The receptors shown here come from a woman aged 18-30 years in good health. Each CDR3 is given with its conserved first and last residue. D genes are given only for firm matches. Clone sizes are given selectively: once, few, many, or a class where the clone is expanded.

j_gene | abundance | v_gene | d_gene | CDR3nt | CDR3aa
TRBJ1-1 | many | TRBV7-2 | TRBD1 | TGTGCCAGCAGCCGAGGACAGGGTCAAATGGGAGCTTTCTTT | CASSRGQGQMGAFF
TRBJ2-6 | NA | TRBV19 | NA | TGTGCCAGTTCACCCGGAGGGGGGGCCAACGTCCTGACTTTC | CASSPGGGANVLTF
TRBJ2-3 | many | TRBV5-1 | NA | TGCGCCAGCAGCTTGGACCAGGGGACAGATACGCAGTATTTT | CASSLDQGTDTQYF
TRBJ2-7 | few | TRBV6-1 | TRBD1 | TGTGCCAGCAATCGGGACAGGGGCCGCTACGAGCAGTACTTC | CASNRDRGRYEQYF
TRBJ2-7 | few | TRBV2 | TRBD1 | TGTGCCAGCATTCCCGCAGGGGGCCTGTATGACGAGCAGTACTTC | CASIPAGGLYDEQYF
TRBJ1-1 | few | TRBV10-3 | NA | TGTGCCCCGCCCCAAATCGATCTTCCGGGCACTGAAGCTTTCTTT | CAPPQIDLPGTEAFF
TRBJ1-3 | NA | TRBV7-8 | TRBD1 | TGTGCCAGCAGCCGACAGGGAGTAGCCGGAAACACCATATATTTT | CASSRQGVAGNTIYF
TRBJ2-3 | few | TRBV30 | NA | TGTGCCTGGAACTCGGGGAGCATGTATCCAGATACGCAGTATTTT | CAWNSGSMYPDTQYF
TRBJ2-2 | few | TRBV7-2 | TRBD1 | TGTGCCAGCAGTAGACCAGGGGGCTACGGGGAGCTGTTTTTT | CASSRPGGYGELFF
TRBJ2-2 | few | TRBV7-9 | TRBD1 | TGTGCCAGCAGCTACCCGGGACAGGGTAACACCGGGGAGCTGTTTTTT | CASSYPGQGNTGELFF
TRBJ2-7 | NA | TRBV7-9 | NA | TGTGCCAGCAGCCTAGCGGGACAGGGGAACTACGAGCAGTACTTC | CASSLAGQGNYEQYF
TRBJ2-7 | once | TRBV5-1 | TRBD1 | TGCGCCAGCAGCCCAAGGACAGGGGAGGGAGAGCAGTACTTC | CASSPRTGEGEQYF
TRBJ2-7 | NA | TRBV30 | NA | TGTGCCTGGAGTCCTCGGGGAGCGGGCCGCTACGAGCAGTACTTC | CAWSPRGAGRYEQYF
TRBJ1-1 | NA | TRBV6-5 | TRBD1 | TGTGCCATCAGAACAGGGGCGGGGACTGAAGCTTTCTTT | CAIRTGAGTEAFF
TRBJ2-3 | few | TRBV7-2 | TRBD2 | TGTGCCAGCAGCTCTTCTAGCGGGGAGACAGATACGCAGTATTTT | CASSSSSGETDTQYF
TRBJ2-7 | NA | TRBV6-5 | TRBD1 | TGTGCCAGCAGGAAACAGGGGAACCCCTACGAGCAGTACTTC | CASRKQGNPYEQYF
TRBJ2-2 | few | TRBV29-1 | NA | TGCAGCGTCCAGGGCGGGGGCAACACCGGGGAGCTGTTTTTT | CSVQGGGNTGELFF
TRBJ2-7 | few | TRBV6-7 | TRBD1 | TGTGCCAGCAGACACGGACAGGGGGACTACGAGCAGTACTTC | CASRHGQGDYEQYF
TRBJ2-7 | few | TRBV28 | NA | TGTGCCAGCGCTCCGGCGGGGAAGTCCTACGAGCAGTACTTC | CASAPAGKSYEQYF
TRBJ2-1 | few | TRBV18 | NA | TGTGCCAGCTCACCATCCACCCCCGGGAATGAGCAGTTCTTC | CASSPSTPGNEQFF
TRBJ2-5 | few | TRBV5-1 | TRBD1 | TGCGCCAGCAGCAGAAAAACAGGGGGCGAAGAGACCCAGTACTTC | CASSRKTGGEETQYF
TRBJ1-5 | NA | TRBV10-2 | TRBD1 | TGCGCCAGCAGTGGGACAGGGAGTAATAGCAATCAGCCCCAGCATTTT | CASSGTGSNSNQPQHF
TRBJ2-5 | NA | TRBV18 | TRBD1 | TGTGCCAGCTCACCCGACAGGGAGGAGACCCAGTACTTC | CASSPDREETQYF
TRBJ2-7 | NA | TRBV7-8 | NA | TGTGCCAGCAGCTTCGATCCCGGGAACGAGCAGTACTTC | CASSFDPGNEQYF
TRBJ2-7 | few | TRBV5-1 | NA | TGCGCCAGCAGCCCCGACTCGACGTCGAGGGAGCAGTACTTC | CASSPDSTSREQYF
TRBJ2-3 | many | TRBV29-1 | NA | TGCAGCGTTGAAGCTTACGGGGGCACAGATACGCAGTATTTT | CSVEAYGGTDTQYF
TRBJ1-5 | few | TRBV19 | TRBD1 | TGTGCCAGTGTGGACAGGGGGCATGATCAGCCCCAGCATTTT | CASVDRGHDQPQHF
TRBJ1-5 | NA | TRBV28 | NA | TGTGCCAGCAATAGGGGAAATCAGCCCCAGCATTTT | CASNRGNQPQHF
TRBJ2-7 | NA | TRBV10-3 | TRBD1 | TGTGCCATCAGCTGGACAGGGGGCCACGAGCAGTACTTC | CAISWTGGHEQYF
TRBJ2-5 | few | TRBV11-2 | NA | TGTGCCAGCAGCTCGACTTCCGAGACCCAGTACTTC | CASSSTSETQYF
TRBJ2-7 | NA | TRBV6-1 | NA | TGTGCCAGCAGTGAAGCTCTCGGGAGTCCCAACTACGAGCAGTACTTC | CASSEALGSPNYEQYF
TRBJ2-1 | few | TRBV5-1 | TRBD2 | TGCGCCAGCAGCTTTCCAGCGGGAGGGAGGGACAATGAGCAGTTCTTC | CASSFPAGGRDNEQFF
TRBJ2-5 | NA | TRBV20-1 | NA | TGCAGTGCCCATTACCAAGAGACCCAGTACTTC | CSAHYQETQYF
TRBJ2-1 | few | TRBV11-2 | TRBD2 | TGTGCCAGCAGCTTCTTAGTAGCGGGAACCTCCTACAATGAGCAGTTCTTC | CASSFLVAGTSYNEQFF
TRBJ1-2 | NA | TRBV5-6 | NA | TGTGCCAGCAGAGACAGCAACTATGGCTACACCTTC | CASRDSNYGYTF
TRBJ1-5 | few | TRBV7-9 | NA | TGTGCCAGCAGCTTCCCCGGTCAGCCCCAGCATTTT | CASSFPGQPQHF
TRBJ1-1 | few | TRBV27 | TRBD1 | TGTGCCAGCAGTTCCGGACAGGGGGCGAGGAACACTGAAGCTTTCTTT | CASSSGQGARNTEAFF
TRBJ2-1 | NA | TRBV4-2 | TRBD2 | TGTGCCAGCAGCCAAGATACAGCGGGAATCTACAATGAGCAGTTCTTC | CASSQDTAGIYNEQFF
TRBJ1-4 | NA | TRBV2 | NA | TGTGCCAGCAGTGAATGGGCTGAAAAACTGTTTTTT | CASSEWAEKLFF
TRBJ1-5 | NA | TRBV11-2 | NA | TGTGCCAGCAGCTTAACTCAAGGGGAGCCCCAGCATTTT | CASSLTQGEPQHF
TRBJ1-1 | NA | TRBV4-3 | TRBD1 | TGCGCCAGCAGCCAGGCCGGGACAGAGAACACTGAAGCTTTCTTT | CASSQAGTENTEAFF
TRBJ2-5 | few | TRBV18 | TRBD2 | TGTGCCAGCTCACCTGGGACTAAGGCAGAGACCCAGTACTTC | CASSPGTKAETQYF
TRBJ2-7 | many | TRBV29-1 | NA | TGCAGCGTTGAAGGTGGGGGGAACGAGCAGTACTTC | CSVEGGGNEQYF
TRBJ1-2 | few | TRBV19 | NA | TGTGCCAGTAGTCCCTTGACAGACTATGGCTACACCTTC | CASSPLTDYGYTF
TRBJ1-4 | few | TRBV15 | NA | TGTGCCACCAGCAGAGATCGGGGTAATGAAAAACTGTTTTTT | CATSRDRGNEKLFF
TRBJ2-7 | NA | TRBV7-2 | TRBD2 | TGTGCCAGCAGCTTGATGGGGACTAGCTCCGCCTACGAGCAGTACTTC | CASSLMGTSSAYEQYF
TRBJ2-1 | NA | TRBV9 | NA | TGTGCCAGCAGCGTAGTTGGGGGCGATTGGAATGAGCAGTTCTTC | CASSVVGGDWNEQFF